These 12 T cell receptor beta chains were sequenced from one sample in a study of STAT5B mutations in CD4+ large granular lymphocyte leukemia. The method was immunoSEQ multiplex PCR; TCRdb's version includes in-frame clones alone and lacks a portion of them. The data show more than 25,000 clones, around 72% seen once. The sequenced sample was CD4+ T cells from blood buffy coats. The receptors stem from a human donor in good health.

The table lists this clone with a few counts. This chain links TRBV18 with TRBJ1-1; D is possibly TRBD1 (6 bases). V shed 2 bases and J shed 3 bases, with 10 bases lying between them. Germline V CDR1 and CDR2: KGHSH, LQKENI. This CDR3 comprises 14 residues. The CDR3 DNA reads TGTGCCAGCTCACCAGTGGGGGGCCACACTGAAGCTTTCTTT. Its protein product is CASSPVGGHTEAFF.

The genes are TRBV5-5 and TRBJ2-2; 11 bases fit TRBD2. V lost 4 bases, J lost 9 bases, and 8 bases stayed unmatched. The CDR3 has 15 residues. Germline lookup yields CDR1 SGHKS and CDR2 YYEKEE (reference sequence). CDR3 residues: CASSAGTSGTRELFF. The CDR3, as DNA: TGTGCCAGCAGCGCCGGGACTAGCGGTACCAGGGAGCTGTTTTTT. Full variable domain (rest looked up from reference TRBV5-5 and TRBJ2-2): DAGVTQSPTHLIKTRGQQVTLRCSPISGHKSVSWYQQVLGQGPQFIFQYYEKEERGRGNFPDRFSARQFPNYSSELNVNALLLGDSALYLCASSAGTSGTRELFFGEGSRLTVL.

The V call is TRBV19, the J call TRBJ1-2, with 9 bases matching TRBD1. V shed 5 bases, J shed 4 bases, and the junction held 5 bases outside the gene matches. Germline loops: CDR1 LNHDA, CDR2 SQIVND (reference sequence). The CDR3 length is 14 residues. CDR3 sequence: CASSGGQGAYGYTF. The CDR3 nucleotides read TGTGCCAGTAGTGGGGGACAGGGAGCCTATGGCTACACCTTC.

The rearrangement uses TRBV7-9 and TRBJ2-1; TRBD1 matches at 7 bases. The junction had 9 bases not matched to a gene; V was cut back by 5 bases and J by 5 bases. The CDR3 covers 15 residues. Germline loops: CDR1 SEHNR, CDR2 FQNEAQ (reference sequence). The CDR3 spells CASSPAWTGNNEQFF. CDR3 nucleotide sequence: TGTGCCAGCAGCCCCGCCTGGACAGGTAACAATGAGCAGTTCTTC.

The rearrangement links TRBV2 to TRBJ1-5; D perhaps matches TRBD1 (5 bases). This CDR3 is built from 15 residues. V dropped 1 base and J dropped 5 bases, with 12 bases sitting between them. CDR1 is SNHLY and CDR2 is FYNNEI in the germline V gene. Here the CDR3 DNA reads TGTGCCAGCAGTGAAGGAGGGCAGGGATATCAGCCCCAGCATTTT. Translation: CASSEGGQGYQPQHF.

The chain joins TRBV14 to TRBJ1-5, with D unclear. CDR1 is SGHDN, CDR2 FVKESK, per germline. CDR3 size: 13 residues. With 1 base removed from V and 4 bases from J, the gap between germline ends came to 5 bases. CDR3 sequence: CASSQALNQPQHF. CDR3 bases: TGTGCCAGCAGCCAAGCGTTAAATCAGCCCCAGCATTTT.

This chain connects TRBV30 to TRBJ1-5, with 7 bases that match TRBD1. The CDR3 covers 17 residues. Germline-derived CDR1 and CDR2 are GTSNPN and SVGIG (reference sequence). After removal of 1 base from V and 0 bases from J, the junction contained 9 bases not matched to a gene. Written as DNA, the CDR3 is TGTGCCTGGAGTGCCGTCCGGGACAGTTATAGCAATCAGCCCCAGCATTTT. Residues: CAWSAVRDSYSNQPQHF.

The V call is TRBV28, the J call TRBJ1-2; D gene uncertain. Germline loops: CDR1 MDHEN, CDR2 SYDVKM. The CDR3 covers 15 residues. Trimming pared 6 bases from V and 6 bases from J, leaving 20 bases between. As DNA, the CDR3 is TGTGCCAGCAGCCCTCGGACTCCGAGCAATAATGGCTACACCTTC. Protein: CASSPRTPSNNGYTF.

The gene calls are TRBV23-1 and TRBJ1-3; no reliable D call. TRBV23-1 is designated an ORF whose function remains uncertain. V lost 7 bases, J lost 8 bases, and 18 bases lay in between. CDR3 length: 14 amino acids. The CDR3 sequence: CASIPMPRWDTIYF. CDR3 in DNA: TGCGCCAGCATTCCCATGCCGAGATGGGACACCATATATTTT.

This chain links TRBV27 with TRBJ1-2, with TRBD1 matching 9 bases. The CDR3 has 18 amino acids. V shed 6 bases and J 4 bases; nucleotides not matched to a gene: 18. In germline, CDR1 is MNHEY, CDR2 SMNVEV (reference sequence). DNA of the CDR3: TGTGCCAGCAGCCTGTCCGGAACCGGGACAGGGATCGGCTATGGCTACACCTTC. This translates into CASSLSGTGTGIGYGYTF.

The CDR3 region has the DNA TGTGCCAGCAGTTTCCTAGCGGGAGGGGGGGCAGATACGCAGTATTTT. Amino acid sequence: CASSFLAGGGADTQYF. This chain joins TRBV28 and TRBJ2-3; 12 nucleotides align to TRBD2. V shed 3 bases and J 4 bases; nucleotides not matched to a gene: 5. This CDR3 contains 16 residues. Germline lookup yields CDR1 MDHEN and CDR2 SYDVKM.

The gene calls are TRBV2 and TRBJ2-3; 11 bases map to TRBD2. CDR1 and CDR2 from the germline V gene are SNHLY and FYNNEI. The CDR3 is made up of 15 amino acids. The junction had 5 bases not matched to a gene; V was cut back by 5 bases and J by 4 bases. CDR3 loop: CASSRLAGLSDTQYF. CDR3 coding DNA: TGTGCCAGCAGTAGACTAGCGGGATTATCAGATACGCAGTATTTT. Drawing the rest from reference TRBV2 and TRBJ2-3, the complete variable domain is EPEVTQTPSHQVTQMGQEVILRCVPISNHLYFYWYRQILGQKVEFLVSFYNNEISEKSEIFDDQFSVERPDGSNFTLKIRSTKLEDSAMYFCASSRLAGLSDTQYFGPGTRLTVL.